What follows describes a single TCR beta chain. Its target is not known. The sample is drawn from a study of shared clonotypes between healthy human individuals. Notes on the study in general: Investigators collected only blood, and repertoires in tissues likely differ.

The CDR3 covers 16 residues. The V end was cut by 3 bases, the J end by 0 bases, with 12 bases between. CDR1 is MDHEN and CDR2 is SYDVKM in the germline V gene. Sequencing on ten immunoSEQ deep assay plates was performed for unsorted PBMC DNA. Assay: immunoSEQ multiplex PCR; the TCRdb copy retains only in-frame clones and omits some. The data contain hundreds of thousands of clones, roughly 79% of them seen just once; the ten biggest clones take up 12%. This clonotype originated in a middle-aged woman in good health. Some clones in this sample may be carry-over from other donors' samples. Sequencing was done on a sample of PBMCs. The rearrangement joins TRBV28 to TRBJ2-1; D call uncertain. The CDR3 protein is CASSFVPARSYNEQFF. The CDR3 nucleotides read TGTGCCAGCAGTTTCGTTCCAGCCCGCTCCTACAATGAGCAGTTCTTC.